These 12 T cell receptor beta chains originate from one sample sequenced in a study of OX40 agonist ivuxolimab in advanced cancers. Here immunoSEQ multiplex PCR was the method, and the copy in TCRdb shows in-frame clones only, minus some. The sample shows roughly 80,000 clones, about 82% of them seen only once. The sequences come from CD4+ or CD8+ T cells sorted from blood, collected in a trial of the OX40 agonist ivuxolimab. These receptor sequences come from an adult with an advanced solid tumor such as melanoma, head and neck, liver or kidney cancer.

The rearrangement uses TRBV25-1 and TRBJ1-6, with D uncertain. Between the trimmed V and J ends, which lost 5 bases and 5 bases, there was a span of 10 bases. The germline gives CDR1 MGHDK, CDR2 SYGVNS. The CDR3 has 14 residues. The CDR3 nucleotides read TGTGCCAGCAGTCTTTGGGAGGATAATTCACCCCTCCACTTT. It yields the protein CASSLWEDNSPLHF.

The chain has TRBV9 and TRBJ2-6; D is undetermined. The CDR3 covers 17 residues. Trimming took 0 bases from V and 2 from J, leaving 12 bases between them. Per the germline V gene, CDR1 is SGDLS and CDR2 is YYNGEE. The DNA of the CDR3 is TGTGCCAGCAGCGTAGATCATGTGGCAGCTGGGGCCAACGTCCTGACTTTC. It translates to CASSVDHVAAGANVLTF.

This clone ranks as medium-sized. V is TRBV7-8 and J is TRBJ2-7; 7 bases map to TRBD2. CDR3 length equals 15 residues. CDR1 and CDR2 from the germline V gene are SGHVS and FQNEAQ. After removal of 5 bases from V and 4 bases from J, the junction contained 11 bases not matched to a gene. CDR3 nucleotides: TGTGCCAGCAGCACGGGAGGTTCCCCGGTATACGAGCAGTACTTC. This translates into CASSTGGSPVYEQYF.

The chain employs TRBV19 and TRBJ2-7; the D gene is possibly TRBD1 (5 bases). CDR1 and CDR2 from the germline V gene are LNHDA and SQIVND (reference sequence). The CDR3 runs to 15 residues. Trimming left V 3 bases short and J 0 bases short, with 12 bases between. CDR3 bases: TGTGCCAGTAGTATGGAAGGGGATCGCTCCTACGAGCAGTACTTC. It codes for CASSMEGDRSYEQYF. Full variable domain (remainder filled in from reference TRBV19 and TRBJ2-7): DGGITQSPKYLFRKEGQNVTLSCEQNLNHDAMYWYRQDPGQGLRLIYYSQIVNDFQKGDIAEGYSVSREKKESFPLTVTSAQKNPTAFYLCASSMEGDRSYEQYFGPGTRLTVT.

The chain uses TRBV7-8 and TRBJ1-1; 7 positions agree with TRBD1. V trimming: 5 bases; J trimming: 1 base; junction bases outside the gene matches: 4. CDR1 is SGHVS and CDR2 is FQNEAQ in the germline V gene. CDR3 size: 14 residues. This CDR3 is CASSRTGQNTEAFF. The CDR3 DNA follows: TGTGCCAGCAGCCGGACAGGACAGAACACTGAAGCTTTCTTT. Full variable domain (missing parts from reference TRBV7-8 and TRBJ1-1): GAGVSQSPRYKVAKRGQDVALRCDPISGHVSLFWYQQALGQGPEFLTYFQNEAQLDKSGLPSDRFFAERPEGSVSTLKIQRTQQEDSAVYLCASSRTGQNTEAFFGQGTRLTVV.

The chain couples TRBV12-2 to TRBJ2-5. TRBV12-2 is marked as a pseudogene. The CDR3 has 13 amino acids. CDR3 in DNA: TGTGCAAGTCGAGTTAGGACCCAAGAGACCCAGTACTTC. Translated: CASRVRTQETQYF.

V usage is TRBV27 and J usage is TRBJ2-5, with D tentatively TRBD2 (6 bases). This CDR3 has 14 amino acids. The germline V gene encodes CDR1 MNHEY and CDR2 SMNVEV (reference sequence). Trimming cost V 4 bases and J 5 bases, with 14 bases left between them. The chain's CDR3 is CASSSEGGSETQYF. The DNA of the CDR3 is TGTGCCAGCAGTTCGGAGGGAGGTAGTGAGACCCAGTACTTC.

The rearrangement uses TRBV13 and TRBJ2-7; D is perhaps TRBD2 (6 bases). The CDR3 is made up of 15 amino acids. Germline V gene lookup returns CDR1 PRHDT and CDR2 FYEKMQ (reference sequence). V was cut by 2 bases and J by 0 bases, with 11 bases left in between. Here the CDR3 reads CASSLQGGSSYEQYF. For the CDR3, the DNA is TGTGCCAGCAGCTTACAGGGAGGTAGCTCCTACGAGCAGTACTTC.

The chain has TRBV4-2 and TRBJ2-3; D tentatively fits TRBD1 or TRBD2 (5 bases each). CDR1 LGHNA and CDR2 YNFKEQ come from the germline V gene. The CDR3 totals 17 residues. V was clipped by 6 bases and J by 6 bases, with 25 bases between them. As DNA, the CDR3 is TGTGCCAGCAGGCCCCAAGACGGGGCAGCCAACCCTGATACGCAGTATTTT. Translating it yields CASRPQDGAANPDTQYF.

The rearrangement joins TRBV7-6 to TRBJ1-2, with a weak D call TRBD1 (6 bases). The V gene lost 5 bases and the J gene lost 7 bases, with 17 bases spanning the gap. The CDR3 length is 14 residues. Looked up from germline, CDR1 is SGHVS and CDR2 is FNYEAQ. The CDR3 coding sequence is TGTGCCAGCAGCCCCAAAGGGGGTTTAGGTGGCTACACCTTC. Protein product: CASSPKGGLGGYTF. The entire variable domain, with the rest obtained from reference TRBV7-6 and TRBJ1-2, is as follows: GAGVSQSPRYKVTKRGQDVALRCDPISGHVSLYWYRQALGQGPEFLTYFNYEAQQDKSGLPNDRFSAERPEGSISTLTIQRTEQRDSAMYRCASSPKGGLGGYTFGSGTRLTVV.

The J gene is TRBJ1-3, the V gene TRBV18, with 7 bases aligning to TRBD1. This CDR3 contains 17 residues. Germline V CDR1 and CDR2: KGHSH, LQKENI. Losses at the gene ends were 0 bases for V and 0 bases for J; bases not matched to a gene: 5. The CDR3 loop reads CASSPPGKGASGNTIYF. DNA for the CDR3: TGTGCCAGCTCACCACCGGGGAAGGGGGCCTCTGGAAACACCATATATTTT.

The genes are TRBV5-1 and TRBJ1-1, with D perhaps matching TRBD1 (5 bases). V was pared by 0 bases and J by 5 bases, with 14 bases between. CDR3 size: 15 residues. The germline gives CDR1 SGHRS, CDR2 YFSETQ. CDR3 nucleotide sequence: TGCGCCAGCAGCTTGGCCGTGAGGGGAGGGACTGAAGCTTTCTTT. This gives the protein CASSLAVRGGTEAFF.